The clone carrying this T cell receptor beta chain was seen a few times. Antigen unknown. The CDR3 runs to 15 residues. Germline V CDR1 and CDR2: MNHEY, SVGAGI. V lost 7 bases, J lost 1 base, and 11 bases lay in between. Only in-frame clones appear in the TCRdb table, and some are missing; sequencing was by immunoSEQ multiplex PCR. The sample holds around 20,000 clones, roughly 74% seen once. These data originate in a study of vaccination effects on CD4 cells after COVID-19. General observations from the study: Late post-vaccination, clones induced by infection and those induced by vaccine underwent marked clonal contraction.

CD4+ T cells specific for antigen were expanded with viral peptide pools by the ViraFEST assay before sequencing. With 9 to 11 days of culture completed, CD4+ T cells were isolated. The infection with SARS-CoV-2 (confirmed by PCR) occurred in this person between March and December 2020. In culture with approximately 9.5 IU/ml IL-2 and roughly 9.3 ug/ml peptides, PBMC were grown at 1.5 million to 2.5 million per well. Sequencing used CD4+ T cells from PBMCs cultured with a peptide pool, obtained before COVID-19 vaccination. The source is a human donor who had a prior SARS-CoV-2 infection. The chain employs TRBV6-5 and TRBJ2-6; D remains unclear. The CDR3 protein is CASTLRWSGANVLTF. The CDR3 DNA sequence: TGTGCCAGCACCCTACGGTGGTCTGGGGCCAACGTCCTGACTTTC.